This T cell receptor beta chain came from a study of cytomegalovirus exposure and HLA in healthy donors. V was clipped by 6 bases and J by 1 base, with 6 bases between them. CDR1 is MNHEY, CDR2 SVGAGI, per germline. The CDR3 runs to 13 residues. The table came from immunoSEQ multiplex PCR; TCRdb's copy has only in-frame clones and leaves some out. This sample has fewer than 200,000 clones, with around 85% found just once. In regard to this clone: Its antigen is undetermined.

Notes on the study in general: Associated with cytomegalovirus, according to the listing, were 150 to 200 TCR beta chains. According to reports, the classifier identified cytomegalovirus status with high specificity and sensitivity.

The donors were in the approximately 120-subject validation cohort; that cohort was separate from the approximately 700-subject first cohort. The specimen was PBMCs. The origin of this receptor is a man aged 18 to 30 in good health and CMV-seropositive. The chain links TRBV6-5 to TRBJ2-2, with D unclear. CDR3 coding DNA: TGTGCCAGCAGCAACGGGAACACCGGGGAGCTGTTTTTT. Residues: CASSNGNTGELFF.